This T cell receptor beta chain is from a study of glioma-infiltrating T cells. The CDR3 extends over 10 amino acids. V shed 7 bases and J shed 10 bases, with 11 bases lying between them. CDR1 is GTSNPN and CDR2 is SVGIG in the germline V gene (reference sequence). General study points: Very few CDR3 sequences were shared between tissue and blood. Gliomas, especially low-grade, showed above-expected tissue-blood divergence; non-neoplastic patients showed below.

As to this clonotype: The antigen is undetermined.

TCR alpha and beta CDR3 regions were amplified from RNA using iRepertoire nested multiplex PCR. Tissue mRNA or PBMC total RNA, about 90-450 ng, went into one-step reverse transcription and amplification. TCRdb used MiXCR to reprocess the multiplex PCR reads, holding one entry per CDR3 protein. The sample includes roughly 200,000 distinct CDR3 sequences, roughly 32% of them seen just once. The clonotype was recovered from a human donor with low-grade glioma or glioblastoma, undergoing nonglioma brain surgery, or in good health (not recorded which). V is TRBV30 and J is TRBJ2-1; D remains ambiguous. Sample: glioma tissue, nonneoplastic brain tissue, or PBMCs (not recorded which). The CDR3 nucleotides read TGTGCCTCACACCGGGCCGAGCAGTTCTTC. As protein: CASHRAEQFF.